The 23 T cell receptor beta chains presented below share a single source sample, sequenced in a study of technical replicates of blood from several donors. The protocol was immunoSEQ multiplex PCR, while the TCRdb copy is restricted to in-frame clones and leaves out a portion. The sample lists about 68,000 clones, under 98% occurring once. The sequenced sample was T cells isolated from PBMCs. The receptor source for this set is a human donor in good health.

The chain is built from TRBV5-5 and TRBJ1-5; weak D call: TRBD1 (5 bases). V was clipped by 4 bases and J by 6 bases, with 14 bases between them. Per germline, CDR1 SGHKS and CDR2 YYEKEE (reference sequence). The CDR3 contains 14 residues. CDR3 protein: CASSPGLGGQPQHF. CDR3 nucleotides: TGTGCCAGCAGCCCGGGACTGGGCGGTCAGCCCCAGCATTTT.

The V call is TRBV5-1, the J call TRBJ2-1, with 7 nucleotides matching TRBD2. The V gene end was trimmed by 2 bases and the J gene end by 9 bases; junction bases not matched to a gene: 8. Per the germline V gene, CDR1 is SGHRS and CDR2 is YFSETQ. This CDR3 comprises 14 residues. CDR3 residues: CASSFGGRVPEQFF. The DNA of the CDR3 is TGCGCCAGCAGCTTTGGGGGGAGGGTGCCTGAGCAGTTCTTC. The full variable domain, completed using reference TRBV5-1 and TRBJ2-1, is KAGVTQTPRYLIKTRGQQVTLSCSPISGHRSVSWYQQTPGQGLQFLFEYFSETQRNKGNFPGRFSGRQFSNSRSEMNVSTLELGDSALYLCASSFGGRVPEQFFGPGTRLTVL.

This chain links TRBV28 with TRBJ2-7; perhaps TRBD2 as D (5 bases). The V end lost 2 bases, the J end lost 3 bases, and 5 bases lay between the germline ends. This CDR3 has 12 residues. Germline V gene lookup returns CDR1 MDHEN and CDR2 SYDVKM. The CDR3 region is CASSLGGYEQYF. The DNA of the CDR3 is TGTGCCAGCAGTTTAGGAGGCTACGAGCAGTACTTC.

V is TRBV11-2 and J is TRBJ1-1; D is ambiguous. The CDR3 spans 17 residues. Trimming removed 1 base at V and 1 base at J, with 16 bases between. Germline V gene data show CDR1 as SGHAT and CDR2 as FQNNGV. CDR3 bases: TGTGCCAGCAGCTTAGTGGTAGTGAGGGCAGAGAACACTGAAGCTTTCTTT. This encodes CASSLVVVRAENTEAFF.

The chain links TRBV2 to TRBJ2-7; D perhaps matches TRBD2 (6 bases). The CDR3 is 13 amino acids. V lost 8 bases and J lost 1, with 12 bases in between. CDR1 and CDR2 from the germline V gene are SNHLY and FYNNEI. CDR3 loop: CASGLARSYEQYF. The CDR3 DNA follows: TGTGCCAGCGGTCTAGCGCGTTCCTACGAGCAGTACTTC.

This chain connects TRBV27 to TRBJ1-1; no clear D. From germline, CDR1 is MNHEY and CDR2 SMNVEV (reference sequence). The V end lost 5 bases, the J end lost 4 bases, and 11 bases lay between the germline ends. CDR3 size: 13 residues. CDR3 sequence (DNA): TGTGCCAGCAGTACCCGGGTCGCCACTGAAGCTTTCTTT. Encoded protein: CASSTRVATEAFF.

This chain uses TRBV11-2 with TRBJ2-2; 9 bases line up with TRBD1. CDR3 length equals 17 residues. J was trimmed by 5 bases and V by 3 bases; bases with no gene match: 10. Germline CDR1 SGHAT, CDR2 FQNNGV. In DNA, the CDR3 is TGTGCCAGCAGCTTGTCCCCCGGGACAGGGAGGACCGGGGAGCTGTTTTTT. Its translation: CASSLSPGTGRTGELFF.

The chain combines TRBV2 with TRBJ1-2; maybe TRBD1 (6 bases). Trimming took off 6 bases at V and 0 bases at J, with 8 bases between the two ends. The CDR3 is 13 amino acids. Germline V lookup: CDR1 SNHLY, CDR2 FYNNEI. The CDR3: CASSRGANYGYTF. In DNA form, the CDR3 reads TGTGCCAGCAGCAGGGGAGCTAACTATGGCTACACCTTC.

This chain connects TRBV7-9 to TRBJ2-3, with 12 positions matching TRBD2. The CDR3 has 15 amino acids. The J segment lost 5 bases and the V segment lost 5 bases, leaving 5 bases of the junction unmatched. Germline CDR1 SEHNR, CDR2 FQNEAQ (reference sequence). CDR3 DNA sequence: TGTGCCAGCAGCCCTCCGGGACTAGCGGGAGATACGCAGTATTTT. Amino acid sequence: CASSPPGLAGDTQYF. Complete variable domain (other parts from reference TRBV7-9 and TRBJ2-3): DTGVSQNPRHKITKRGQNVTFRCDPISEHNRLYWYRQTLGQGPEFLTYFQNEAQLEKSRLLSDRFSAERPKGSFSTLEIQRTEQGDSAMYLCASSPPGLAGDTQYFGPGTRLTVL.

The chain links TRBV7-6 to TRBJ2-7; 12 nucleotides line up with TRBD1. V trimming: 8 bases; J trimming: 7 bases; junction bases outside the gene matches: 9. There are 14 residues in the CDR3. CDR1 SGHVS and CDR2 FNYEAQ come from the germline V gene. This chain's CDR3 is CASGPGTGGFEQYF. The CDR3 bases are TGTGCCAGCGGCCCCGGGACAGGGGGCTTTGAGCAGTACTTC.

The rearrangement uses TRBV19 and TRBJ2-7; possibly TRBD1 for D (5 bases). The CDR3 loop spans 16 amino acids. Germline loops: CDR1 LNHDA, CDR2 SQIVND (reference sequence). Trimming removed 6 bases from V and 0 bases from J, with 18 bases in between. CDR3 DNA: TGTGCCAGTAGCATCCGACAGACACAGAGCTCCTACGAGCAGTACTTC. Amino acid sequence: CASSIRQTQSSYEQYF.

V usage is TRBV19 and J usage is TRBJ2-4; TRBD1 matches at 8 bases. Germline trimming cut 1 base from V and 8 bases from J; bases unmatched to any gene: 19. The CDR3 has 19 amino acids. From germline, CDR1 is LNHDA and CDR2 SQIVND (reference sequence). CDR3 sequence: CASSIARTYSRDRLYIQYF. Here the CDR3 DNA reads TGTGCCAGTAGTATAGCCCGTACCTATTCCCGGGACAGGTTATACATTCAGTACTTC.

J is TRBJ1-5 and V is TRBV28; weak D call: TRBD1 (6 bases). The V gene lost 6 bases and the J gene lost 0 bases, with 12 bases spanning the gap. There are 15 residues in the CDR3. From germline, CDR1 is MDHEN and CDR2 SYDVKM. In DNA form, the CDR3 reads TGTGCCAGCAGGCAACTGGGGGCTAGCAATCAGCCCCAGCATTTT. Protein sequence: CASRQLGASNQPQHF. The full variable domain, completed using reference TRBV28 and TRBJ1-5, is DVKVTQSSRYLVKRTGEKVFLECVQDMDHENMFWYRQDPGLGLRLIYFSYDVKMKEKGDIPEGYSVSREKKERFSLILESASTNQTSMYLCASRQLGASNQPQHFGDGTRLSIL.

The rearrangement links TRBV19 to TRBJ2-2; TRBD2 matches 9 bases. The germline V gene encodes CDR1 LNHDA and CDR2 SQIVND (reference sequence). The CDR3 is made up of 15 amino acids. V shed 7 bases and J 5 bases; nucleotides not matched to a gene: 8. The CDR3 is CASKLGAGGTGELFF. The DNA of the CDR3 is TGTGCCAGTAAACTGGGAGCGGGAGGTACCGGGGAGCTGTTTTTT.

The rearrangement uses TRBV6-5 and TRBJ2-3; possible D gene TRBD1, 6 bases. From germline, CDR1 is MNHEY and CDR2 SVGAGI. CDR3 size: 15 residues. V lost 6 bases to trimming and J lost 1 base, with 14 bases between them. In nucleotides, the CDR3 is TGTGCCAGCAGGGGGGTTGCAGGGGGCACAGATACGCAGTATTTT. Translating gives CASRGVAGGTDTQYF.

V gene TRBV12-5 combines with J gene TRBJ2-1; 8 bases are a match to TRBD1. The CDR3 has 15 amino acids. Per the germline V gene, CDR1 is LGHNT and CDR2 is FRNRAP. The J segment lost 4 bases and the V segment lost 0 bases, leaving 2 bases of the junction unmatched. The CDR3 region has the DNA TGTGCTAGTGGTTTGGTAACAGGGGGATACAATGAGCAGTTCTTC. It specifies CASGLVTGGYNEQFF.

In DNA, the CDR3 is TGTGCCACCAGCAGAGGAACCCAGGGGGCAGGGACTGAAGCTTTCTTT. It yields the protein CATSRGTQGAGTEAFF. The V and J genes are TRBV15 and TRBJ1-1; 8 nucleotides line up with TRBD1. There are 16 residues in the CDR3. Germline V lookup: CDR1 LNHNV, CDR2 YYDKDF (reference sequence). V trimming: 1 base; J trimming: 5 bases; junction bases outside the gene matches: 9.

The V gene is TRBV7-2, the J gene TRBJ2-7; 7 positions agree with TRBD2. CDR1 and CDR2 (germline): SGHTA, FQGNSA. This CDR3 has 16 amino acids. With 3 bases clipped from V and 7 bases from J, the junction kept 15 bases outside the gene matches. CDR3: CASSLASLAGVGEQYF. DNA of the CDR3: TGTGCCAGCAGCTTGGCTTCACTTGCGGGAGTGGGGGAGCAGTACTTC.

The rearrangement uses TRBV5-1 and TRBJ2-3; 10 nucleotides match TRBD2. The germline CDR1 and CDR2 sequences are SGHRS and YFSETQ. This CDR3 is built from 15 residues. Trimming removed 3 bases from V and 4 bases from J; junction bases left unmatched: 5. The CDR3 nucleotides are TGCGCCAGCAGCTCGACTAGCGGGTTTGCAGATACGCAGTATTTT. Protein: CASSSTSGFADTQYF.

V usage is TRBV6-6 and J usage is TRBJ2-3; maybe TRBD2 (5 bases). Germline values: CDR1 MNHNY, CDR2 SVGAGI (reference sequence). Trimming shortened V by 3 bases and J by 4 bases, and 14 bases separated the two germline ends. This CDR3 comprises 15 residues. As DNA, the CDR3 is TGTGCCAGCAGTTATTCACTAGATCTGGCAGATACGCAGTATTTT. It specifies CASSYSLDLADTQYF.

This chain joins TRBV11-3 and TRBJ2-7; D ambiguous. The CDR3 sequence is 13 residues long. Trimming pared 1 base from V and 0 bases from J, leaving 4 bases between. From germline, CDR1 is SGHNT and CDR2 YENEEA. CDR3 protein: CASSLASSYEQYF. In DNA, the CDR3 is TGTGCCAGCAGCTTAGCTAGCTCCTACGAGCAGTACTTC.

V is TRBV4-1 and J is TRBJ2-7; 8 nucleotides match TRBD2. Germline trimming cut 0 bases from V and 5 bases from J; bases unmatched to any gene: 9. The germline V gene has CDR1 MGHRA and CDR2 YSYEKL. This CDR3 contains 16 residues. The CDR3 loop is CASSQDWLGGRNEQYF. CDR3 DNA: TGCGCCAGCAGCCAAGATTGGTTGGGCGGGAGGAACGAGCAGTACTTC.

This rearrangement joins TRBV7-6 to TRBJ2-5; no reliable D call. Trimming removed 1 base at V and 1 base at J, with 10 bases between. The CDR3 is 15 residues long. Per germline, CDR1 SGHVS and CDR2 FNYEAQ. CDR3 sequence reads: CASSLDPAIQETQYF. As DNA, the CDR3 is TGTGCCAGCAGCTTAGATCCAGCGATCCAAGAGACCCAGTACTTC.